The 29 T cell receptor beta chains given below trace back to one sample, sequenced in a study of Ad26.COV2.S vaccination and SARS-CoV-2 variants. Regarding treatment: roughly 19 received Ad26.COV2.S at low or high dose, single or two shots; 5 received placebo; per-sample allocation not given. Sample collection was performed on day 63 after the first vaccine or placebo injection. Generated by immunoSEQ multiplex PCR, the TCRdb table keeps only in-frame clones and is missing some. The sample has around 400,000 clones, roughly 90% seen once; the top ten hold around 1.8%. Sequenced here: peripheral blood, sampled in a trial of Ad26.COV2.S vaccine versus placebo. Source of these receptors: a person between 18 and 65 years old who received the Ad26.COV2.S COVID-19 vaccine or a placebo.

The CDR3 nucleotides read TGCAGTGCTAGTGTAACAGGGGTAGGCACTGAAGCTTTCTTT. Translating gives CSASVTGVGTEAFF. V gene TRBV20-1 combines with J gene TRBJ1-1; TRBD1 agrees at 7 bases. Germline V gene data show CDR1 as DFQATT and CDR2 as SNEGSKA (reference sequence). V shed 3 bases and J 4 bases; nucleotides not matched to a gene: 8. CDR3 length: 14 residues.

This chain uses TRBV28 with TRBJ2-7, with no clear D. CDR1 is MDHEN, CDR2 SYDVKM, per germline. The V gene lost 2 bases and the J gene lost 3 bases, with 11 bases spanning the gap. The CDR3 loop spans 14 amino acids. CDR3 loop: CASSLGGRFYEQYF. CDR3 in DNA: TGTGCCAGCAGTTTAGGCGGCAGGTTCTACGAGCAGTACTTC.

This chain links TRBV3-1 (or the pseudogene TRBV3-2) with TRBJ2-1; 7 nucleotides match TRBD2. CDR3 length: 15 residues. J gave up 9 bases and V 5 bases, and 13 bases lay outside the gene matches. CDR1 is LGHDT and CDR2 is YNNKEL in the germline V gene (reference sequence). CDR3 sequence (DNA): TGTGCCAGCAGCAGGAGAGGCGGGAGTGGGAGTGAGCAGTTCTTC. This sequence encodes CASSRRGGSGSEQFF.

To note about this clone: Different DNA sequences within this sample yield the same CDR3. The rearrangement links TRBV3-1 (or the pseudogene TRBV3-2) to TRBJ2-5; 9 bases line up with TRBD2. The germline V gene encodes CDR1 LGHDT and CDR2 YNNKEL (reference sequence). CDR3 size: 16 residues. V was pared by 0 bases and J by 4 bases, with 6 bases of the junction left unmatched. CDR3 protein: CASSQERLAGRETQYF. In DNA form, the CDR3 reads TGTGCCAGCAGCCAAGAAAGGCTAGCGGGAAGAGAGACCCAGTACTTC.

J is TRBJ1-2 and V is TRBV9, with 9 bases aligning to TRBD1. Germline loops: CDR1 SGDLS, CDR2 YYNGEE. The trim removed 3 bases at V and 4 bases at J, leaving 7 bases unmatched. The CDR3 consists of 15 residues. The CDR3 sequence: CASSEPQGASYGYTF. CDR3 nucleotides: TGTGCCAGCAGCGAGCCACAGGGGGCAAGCTATGGCTACACCTTC.

This rearrangement joins TRBV7-2 to TRBJ2-3, with 11 positions matching TRBD2. CDR3 length: 16 residues. From germline, CDR1 is SGHTA and CDR2 FQGNSA. Trimming cost V 3 bases and J 3 bases; bases outside gene matches: 5. The CDR3 loop reads CASSFITSGSTDTQYF. Written as DNA, the CDR3 is TGTGCCAGCAGCTTTATTACTAGCGGGAGTACAGATACGCAGTATTTT.

This clone has just one count. The same CDR3 arises from other DNA sequences in this sample as well. The J gene is TRBJ1-5, the V gene TRBV12-3 or TRBV12-4; possibly TRBD1 for D (5 bases). V dropped 5 bases and J dropped 6 bases, with 8 bases sitting between them. The CDR3 has 12 amino acids. The CDR3 here is CASSDRGQPQHF. The CDR3 DNA sequence: TGTGCCAGCAGTGATAGGGGTCAGCCCCAGCATTTT.

This chain uses TRBV10-2 with TRBJ2-5, with D perhaps assigned TRBD1 or TRBD2 (6 bases each). This CDR3 has 14 amino acids. V gave up 3 bases and J gave up 5 bases, with 13 bases separating them. Germline values: CDR1 WSHSY, CDR2 SAAADI. CDR3 amino acids: CASSETGAGETQYF. The DNA for the CDR3 is TGCGCCAGCAGTGAAACGGGGGCGGGGGAGACCCAGTACTTC.

J is TRBJ1-1 and V is TRBV24-1; the match to TRBD1 covers 11 bases. Germline CDR1 and CDR2: KGHDR and SFDVKD. The CDR3 length is 16 residues. J gave up 1 base and V 4 bases, and 4 bases lay outside the gene matches. The CDR3 DNA sequence: TGTGCCACCAGTGACGGGACAGGGGGTAGGAACACTGAAGCTTTCTTT. The encoded protein is CATSDGTGGRNTEAFF.

The rearrangement uses TRBV20-1 and TRBJ2-2; 7 positions agree with TRBD2. V was pared by 3 bases and J by 5 bases, with 6 bases of the junction left unmatched. Germline lookup yields CDR1 DFQATT and CDR2 SNEGSKA (reference sequence). This CDR3 has 14 residues. The CDR3, as DNA: TGCAGTGCTAGTCTGGCGGGAGTTACCGGGGAGCTGTTTTTT. It specifies CSASLAGVTGELFF.

The rearrangement uses TRBV6-4 and TRBJ2-1, with TRBD1 identical over 9 bases. In germline, CDR1 is MRHNA, CDR2 SNTAGT. The trim removed 0 bases at V and 7 bases at J, leaving 7 bases unmatched. This CDR3 has 16 residues. The CDR3, as DNA: TGTGCCAGCAGTGACTCATCGGGACAGGGAGCTAATGAGCAGTTCTTC. This encodes CASSDSSGQGANEQFF.

This chain links TRBV28 with TRBJ2-6; D unresolved. V was pared by 10 bases and J by 3 bases, with 7 bases between. The CDR3 is made up of 12 amino acids. From germline, CDR1 is MDHEN and CDR2 SYDVKM. CDR3 in amino acids: CATKDGANVLTF. The CDR3 bases are TGTGCCACCAAAGATGGGGCCAACGTCCTGACTTTC.

J is TRBJ1-5 and V is TRBV15; perhaps TRBD1 as D (6 bases). Germline CDR1 reads LNHNV; CDR2 reads YYDKDF (reference sequence). V was trimmed by 4 bases and J by 7 bases, leaving 17 bases between them. The CDR3 consists of 15 residues. This CDR3 reads CATSTTGGGGQPQHF. CDR3 bases: TGTGCCACCAGCACCACGGGGGGGGGCGGCCAGCCCCAGCATTTT.

This chain uses TRBV4-3 with TRBJ2-3; 10 bases agree with TRBD2. With V trimmed by 4 bases and J by 2 bases, 9 bases remained unmatched. CDR3 length: 17 residues. Looked up from germline, CDR1 is LGHNA and CDR2 is YSLEER. CDR3 residues: CASSLRTSGPPTDTQYF. CDR3 sequence (DNA): TGCGCCAGCAGCCTCCGGACTAGCGGCCCTCCCACAGATACGCAGTATTTT.

The chain is built from TRBV7-2 and TRBJ1-2; the match to TRBD1 covers 7 bases. Germline lookup yields CDR1 SGHTA and CDR2 FQGNSA. The CDR3 runs 13 residues. The J segment lost 7 bases and the V segment lost 4 bases, leaving 6 bases of the junction unmatched. CDR3 loop: CASSSPTGVGYTF. In DNA form, the CDR3 reads TGTGCCAGCAGCTCCCCTACAGGGGTTGGCTACACCTTC. The variable domain in full, with the rest retrieved from reference TRBV7-2 and TRBJ1-2, is GAGVSQSPSNKVTEKGKDVELRCDPISGHTALYWYRQSLGQGLEFLIYFQGNSAPDKSGLPSDRFSAERTGGSVSTLTIQRTQQEDSAVYLCASSSPTGVGYTFGSGTRLTVV.

The chain is built from TRBV30 and TRBJ2-3; D not certain. From germline, CDR1 is GTSNPN and CDR2 SVGIG (reference sequence). The CDR3 totals 13 residues. Trimming stripped 0 bases from V and 0 bases from J, with 4 bases between. In nucleotides, the CDR3 is TGTGCCTGGAGTGTAAGGAGCACAGATACGCAGTATTTT. Translation: CAWSVRSTDTQYF.

The CDR3 sequence: CSVKPGQGFYEQYF. The CDR3 nucleotides read TGCAGCGTGAAACCTGGACAGGGCTTCTACGAGCAGTACTTC. V usage is TRBV29-1 and J usage is TRBJ2-7, with TRBD1 matching 8 bases. This CDR3 spans 14 amino acids. The V gene's germline CDR1 is SQVTM and CDR2 ANQGSEA. Trimming removed 6 bases from V and 3 bases from J; junction bases left unmatched: 10.

This sequence joins TRBV9 and TRBJ1-2; 11 positions match TRBD1. The CDR3 has 14 amino acids. CDR1 is SGDLS and CDR2 is YYNGEE in the germline V gene. The V segment lost 4 bases and the J segment 5 bases; nucleotides outside the gene matches: 4. CDR3 nucleotides: TGTGCCAGCAGCTCCGGACAGGGGGCTTATGGCTACACCTTC. It yields the protein CASSSGQGAYGYTF.

V is TRBV27 and J is TRBJ1-5; perhaps TRBD1 as D (6 bases). Trimming shortened V by 5 bases and J by 3 bases, and 14 bases separated the two germline ends. This CDR3 is built from 15 residues. Per the germline V gene, CDR1 is MNHEY and CDR2 is SMNVEV (reference sequence). The CDR3 loop is CASSPRTANNQPQHF. The CDR3 DNA reads as TGTGCCAGCAGTCCGAGGACAGCGAACAATCAGCCCCAGCATTTT.

V is TRBV10-2 and J is TRBJ2-7, with 7 positions matching TRBD2. Germline V gene data show CDR1 as WSHSY and CDR2 as SAAADI. The CDR3 has 16 amino acids. V shed 6 bases, J shed 0 bases, and the junction held 11 bases outside the gene matches. In DNA, the CDR3 is TGCGCCAGCAGGATCGGGGAGGGGAGGGCCTCCTACGAGCAGTACTTC. Its translation is CASRIGEGRASYEQYF.

The rearrangement joins TRBV18 to TRBJ2-5; D not certain. Trimming cost V 3 bases and J 5 bases, with 10 bases left between them. CDR3 length: 13 amino acids. Germline-derived CDR1 and CDR2 are KGHSH and LQKENI. In DNA form, the CDR3 reads TGTGCCAGCTCACCCCGTTTGGCCGAGACCCAGTACTTC. Translation gives CASSPRLAETQYF.

This chain joins TRBV2 and TRBJ2-2; 8 bases map to TRBD2. V shed 6 bases, J shed 0 bases, and the junction held 30 bases outside the gene matches. The CDR3 length is 24 residues. The germline CDR1 and CDR2 sequences are SNHLY and FYNNEI. In DNA, the CDR3 is TGTGCCAGCAGGATACCGCCTTGGGGGGCAGGCTGGCGGGAGGCCCACACGAACACCGGGGAGCTGTTTTTT. Translating it yields CASRIPPWGAGWREAHTNTGELFF.

Regarding this clone: A much larger clone lies a single base off, so this may be a read error. V is TRBV4-1 and J is TRBJ2-1, with 7 bases matching TRBD2. J lost 0 bases, V lost 5 bases, and 4 bases had no gene match. In germline, CDR1 is MGHRA, CDR2 YSYEKL. This CDR3 spans 15 amino acids. The CDR3: CASSLAGSSYNEQFF. CDR3 coding DNA: TGCGCCAGCAGCTTAGCGGGCAGCTCCTACAATGAGCAGTTCTTC.

The J gene is TRBJ1-2, the V gene TRBV7-9, with D perhaps matching TRBD1 (5 bases). This CDR3 has 14 residues. Germline CDR1 is SEHNR and CDR2 is FQNEAQ (reference sequence). Trimming took off 0 bases at V and 4 bases at J, with 9 bases between the two ends. The CDR3 reads CASSLAGRAYGYTF. The CDR3 nucleotides are TGTGCCAGCAGCTTAGCCGGCAGGGCCTATGGCTACACCTTC.

The chain carries TRBV5-4 and TRBJ1-2; D is possibly TRBD1 (5 bases). Deletions cut 4 bases from V and 8 bases from J, with 18 bases between. The CDR3 is 14 residues long. Germline CDR1 SGHNT, CDR2 YYREEE (reference sequence). CDR3 in amino acids: CASSDFRGVRGYTF. The DNA of the CDR3 is TGTGCCAGCAGCGACTTTCGGGGGGTTCGGGGCTACACCTTC.

This chain joins TRBV20-1 and TRBJ1-2; D gene uncertain. The CDR3 sequence is 10 residues long. Germline V gene data show CDR1 as DFQATT and CDR2 as SNEGSKA (reference sequence). V was cut by 0 bases and J by 8 bases, with 4 bases left in between. DNA for the CDR3: TGCAGTGCTAGAGAAGGAGGCTACACCTTC. Translated: CSAREGGYTF.

The chain recombines TRBV30 with TRBJ1-2; 9 nucleotides agree with TRBD1. Per the germline V gene, CDR1 is GTSNPN and CDR2 is SVGIG (reference sequence). This CDR3 has 12 residues. V lost 6 bases to trimming and J lost 6 bases; unmatched junction nucleotides: 5. Here the CDR3 reads CACPGTGNGYTF. CDR3 nucleotide sequence: TGTGCCTGTCCGGGGACAGGGAATGGCTACACCTTC.

The chain combines TRBV9 with TRBJ1-6; D may be TRBD1 (5 bases). The CDR3 extends over 14 amino acids. The ends were cut back, 0 bases at V and 10 bases at J, with 11 bases in the middle. The germline V gene has CDR1 SGDLS and CDR2 YYNGEE. The CDR3 sequence is CASSVVGVDSPLHF. The CDR3 DNA sequence: TGTGCCAGCAGCGTAGTGGGGGTAGACTCACCCCTCCACTTT.

This chain joins TRBV6-2 or TRBV6-3 and TRBJ1-5; the D gene is possibly TRBD1 (6 bases). V was trimmed by 4 bases and J by 4 bases, leaving 20 bases between them. The CDR3 consists of 17 residues. Germline CDR1 MNHEY, CDR2 SVGEGT. CDR3 sequence (DNA): TGTGCCAGCAGTTCGATTAACAGGGCCCTTTGGAATCAGCCCCAGCATTTT. Translated, it gives CASSSINRALWNQPQHF.